Detailed here is one TCR beta chain. This sample is part of a study of blood T cell repertoires in COVID-19. As for the study in general: There were acute and convalescent COVID-19 samples, and they came from the United States, Italy and Spain. The cDNA or gDNA used as material had been derived from T cells, B-cell-depleted T cells, or PBMCs.

Trimming shortened V by 2 bases and J by 3 bases, and 14 bases separated the two germline ends. Germline assignment: CDR1 MDHEN and CDR2 SYDVKM. This CDR3 is 16 amino acids long. Original processing methods: Researchers report that nucleated cell counts were estimated from reference gene primer amplification. Generated by immunoSEQ multiplex PCR, the TCRdb table keeps only in-frame clones and is missing some. For V, J and clone size, that table is used; D and trimming come from the DNA. Counted here are about 33,000 clones, 70% to 90% occurring once; the ten biggest clones make up roughly 6.3%. Specimen: peripheral blood. The source of this sequence is a human donor in a cohort sampled during active COVID-19. The chain is built from TRBV28 and TRBJ1-5, with a tentative D call TRBD1 (6 bases). The CDR3 sequence is CASSLAGQLYNQPQHF. In nucleotides, the CDR3 is TGTGCCAGCAGTTTAGCCGGACAGCTTTACAATCAGCCCCAGCATTTT.